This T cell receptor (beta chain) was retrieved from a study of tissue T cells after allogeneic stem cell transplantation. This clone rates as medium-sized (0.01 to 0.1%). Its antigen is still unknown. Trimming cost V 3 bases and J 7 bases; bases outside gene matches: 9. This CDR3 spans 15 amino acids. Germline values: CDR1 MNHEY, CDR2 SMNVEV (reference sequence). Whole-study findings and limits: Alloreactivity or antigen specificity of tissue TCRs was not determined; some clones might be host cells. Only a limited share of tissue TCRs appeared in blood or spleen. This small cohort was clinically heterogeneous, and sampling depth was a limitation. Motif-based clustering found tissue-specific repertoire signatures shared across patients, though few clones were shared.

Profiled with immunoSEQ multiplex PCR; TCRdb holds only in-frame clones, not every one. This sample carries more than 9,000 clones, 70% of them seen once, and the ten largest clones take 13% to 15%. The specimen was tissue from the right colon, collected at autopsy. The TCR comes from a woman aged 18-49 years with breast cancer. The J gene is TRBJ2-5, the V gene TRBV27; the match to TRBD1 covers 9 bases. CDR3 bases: TGTGCCAGCAGTTTCAGACAGGGGGGTCTTGGGACCCAGTACTTC. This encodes CASSFRQGGLGTQYF.